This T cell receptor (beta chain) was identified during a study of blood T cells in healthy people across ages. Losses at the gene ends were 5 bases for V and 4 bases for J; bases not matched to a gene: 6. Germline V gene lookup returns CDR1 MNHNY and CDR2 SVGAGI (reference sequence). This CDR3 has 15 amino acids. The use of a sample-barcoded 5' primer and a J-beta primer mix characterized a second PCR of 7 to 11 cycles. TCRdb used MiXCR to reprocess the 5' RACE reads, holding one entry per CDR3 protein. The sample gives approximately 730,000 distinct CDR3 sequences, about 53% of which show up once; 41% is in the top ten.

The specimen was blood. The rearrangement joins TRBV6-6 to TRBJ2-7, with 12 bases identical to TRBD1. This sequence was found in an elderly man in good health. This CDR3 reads CASSDGTGGSYEQYF. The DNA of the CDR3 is TGTGCCAGCAGTGACGGGACAGGGGGCTCGTACGAGCAGTACTTC.